This T cell receptor (beta chain) came from a study of blood T cell repertoires in COVID-19. Across the study: COVID-19 samples, acute and convalescent, were from the United States, Italy and Spain. PBMCs, B-cell-depleted T cells, or T cells provided the cDNA or gDNA that made up the material.

Sequencing used immunoSEQ multiplex PCR; TCRdb keeps in-frame clones, though not all of them. Found here are roughly 55,000 clones, around 79% of them singletons; the top ten hold 8.5% to 10%. V lost 11 bases, J lost 2 bases, and 6 bases stayed unmatched. This CDR3 comprises 12 residues. Germline V CDR1 and CDR2: MDHEN, SYDVKM. The chain uses TRBV28 and TRBJ2-7, with 7 bases fitting TRBD1. The source of this sequence is a human donor in a cohort sampled during active COVID-19. Sequencing used peripheral blood. The CDR3 coding sequence is TGTGCCGTCCGAGGGGGCACCTACGAGCAGTACTTC. Amino acids: CAVRGGTYEQYF.